These 8 T cell receptor beta chains came from one sample sequenced in a study of Ad26.COV2.S vaccination and SARS-CoV-2 variants. Treatment reported: 15 to 20 received Ad26.COV2.S at low or high dose, single or two shots; 5 received placebo; per-sample allocation not given. Samples analyzed were those drawn on day 63 after the first vaccine or placebo injection. Sequencing used immunoSEQ multiplex PCR; TCRdb keeps in-frame clones, though not all of them. The sample shows about 350,000 clones, roughly 85% of them seen only once. The material sequenced was peripheral blood, taken in a trial of Ad26.COV2.S vaccine versus placebo. These receptors originate from a person aged 18-65 years who received the Ad26.COV2.S COVID-19 vaccine or a placebo.

The V and J genes are TRBV10-1 and TRBJ2-7, with D unresolved. The germline V gene encodes CDR1 WNHNN and CDR2 SYGVQD (reference sequence). The CDR3 covers 14 residues. V lost 4 bases to trimming and J lost 3 bases, with 13 bases between them. DNA of the CDR3: TGCGCCAGCAGTGCTGGCAGAACGAACTACGAGCAGTACTTC. Translating gives CASSAGRTNYEQYF.

This chain uses TRBV7-9 with TRBJ2-7; TRBD1 matches 8 bases. Germline V CDR1 and CDR2: SEHNR, FQNEAQ (reference sequence). Losses at the gene ends were 0 bases for V and 5 bases for J; bases not matched to a gene: 6. There are 15 residues in the CDR3. The CDR3 bases are TGTGCCAGCAGCTTAGCTTGGACAGGGAGGAACGAGCAGTACTTC. This codes for CASSLAWTGRNEQYF.

This clone was counted at least ten times. The V gene is TRBV3-1 (or the pseudogene TRBV3-2), the J gene TRBJ1-1, with TRBD1 identical over 7 bases. Germline CDR1 LGHDT, CDR2 YNNKEL (reference sequence). The CDR3 runs to 16 residues. J gave up 1 base and V 2 bases, and 7 bases lay outside the gene matches. CDR3 loop: CASSQRQGLRNTEAFF. CDR3 coding DNA: TGTGCCAGCAGCCAACGACAGGGACTAAGGAACACTGAAGCTTTCTTT.

The chain recombines TRBV4-1 with TRBJ1-5; TRBD1 is a possible D gene (5 bases). The length of the CDR3 is 16 residues. V shed 1 base and J shed 4 bases, with 14 bases lying between them. Per the germline V gene, CDR1 is MGHRA and CDR2 is YSYEKL. The CDR3: CASSQVVGTDNQPQHF. CDR3 DNA: TGCGCCAGCAGCCAAGTCGTCGGGACCGATAATCAGCCCCAGCATTTT.

This clone came up once. V and J are TRBV4-1 and TRBJ2-2; D might be TRBD1 (7 bases). CDR1 is MGHRA and CDR2 is YSYEKL in the germline V gene. V lost 0 bases to trimming and J lost 5 bases, with 13 bases between them. The CDR3 extends over 16 amino acids. CDR3 in amino acids: CASSQEGAGGTGELFF. The CDR3 coding sequence is TGCGCCAGCAGCCAAGAAGGCGCAGGGGGGACCGGGGAGCTGTTTTTT.

The rearrangement uses TRBV20-1 and TRBJ2-2, with D hard to call. The CDR3 consists of 13 residues. Looked up from germline, CDR1 is DFQATT and CDR2 is SNEGSKA (reference sequence). V was cut by 3 bases and J by 1 base, with 6 bases left in between. In nucleotides, the CDR3 is TGCAGTGCTAGTATCGGGAACACCGGGGAGCTGTTTTTT. Residues: CSASIGNTGELFF.

The sample holds many counts of this clone. V and J are TRBV24-1 and TRBJ2-3; TRBD1 matches 8 bases. Germline loops: CDR1 KGHDR, CDR2 SFDVKD. V lost 4 bases and J lost 3; bases outside the gene matches: 2. This CDR3 comprises 14 residues. The CDR3 spells CATSETGATDTQYF. The CDR3 DNA sequence: TGTGCCACCAGTGAGACAGGGGCTACAGATACGCAGTATTTT.

The rearrangement uses TRBV5-1 and TRBJ2-2; no reliable D call. Looked up from germline, CDR1 is SGHRS and CDR2 is YFSETQ. This CDR3 comprises 16 residues. The germline V and J ends were trimmed by 0 bases and 0 bases, with 9 bases remaining between them. The chain's CDR3 is CASSLGARPNTGELFF. The CDR3 region has the DNA TGCGCCAGCAGCTTGGGAGCGCGTCCGAACACCGGGGAGCTGTTTTTT.